The table lists the clone carrying this T cell receptor beta chain with many counts. The CDR3 runs to 14 residues. Looked up from germline, CDR1 is ENHRY and CDR2 is SYGVKD. Unmatched junction bases numbered 7, after V lost 10 bases and J lost 2 bases. This record comes from a study of CD8 T cells in ankylosing spondylitis. TCRdb processed the 5' RACE reads anew with MiXCR; each CDR3 protein has one entry. The sample yields under 300,000 distinct CDR3 sequences, about 9.1% seen once. The sequence came from a male donor with ankylosing spondylitis or in good health (not recorded which). The chain is built from TRBV10-3 and TRBJ2-3; TRBD2 matches 9 bases. The source material was blood, either unsorted or a sorted T cell fraction (not recorded which). The CDR3 DNA sequence: TGTGCCACAATTAGCGGGGGACCCACAGATACGCAGTATTTT. Translating it yields CATISGGPTDTQYF.